Presented here are 5 T cell receptor beta chains from one specimen sequenced in a study of identical twins. Using its own MiXCR run on the 5' RACE reads, TCRdb lists one record per CDR3 protein. The profile shows some 230,000 distinct CDR3 sequences, 5% to 7% of them singletons. The same specimen was also included in a second study, on T cells expressing NK-cell markers.

The specimen was CD8+ T cells sorted from blood. The source of these receptors is a young woman in good health.

This clonotype was counted many times. The chain employs TRBV12-3 or TRBV12-4 and TRBJ2-1, with 7 bases lining up with TRBD1. The CDR3 length is 13 residues. Trimming took 5 bases from V and 8 from J; bases not matched to a gene: 6. The CDR3 loop is CASSPGQRYEQFF. CDR3 DNA: TGTGCCAGCAGTCCGGGACAGAGGTATGAGCAGTTCTTC.

In this sample, this clonotype turned up many times. The chain recombines TRBV20-1 with TRBJ1-1, with D perhaps matching TRBD1 (6 bases). This CDR3 spans 12 amino acids. Germline CDR1 reads DFQATT; CDR2 reads SNEGSKA (reference sequence). V lost 5 bases and J lost 0, with 7 bases in between. In nucleotides, the CDR3 is TGCAGTGCTTGGACAGTGAACACTGAAGCTTTCTTT. This codes for CSAWTVNTEAFF.

Regarding this clonotype: This may stem from a read error, because a much larger clone lies one nucleotide away. This chain joins TRBV7-9 and TRBJ2-1; no clear D. CDR1 SEHNR and CDR2 FQNEAQ come from the germline V gene (reference sequence). The V end was cut by 4 bases, the J end by 4 bases, with 17 bases between. The CDR3 is 16 amino acids. CDR3 nucleotides: TGTGCCAGCAGCTGGCTCGGCAGCCAACTATACAATGAGCAGTTCTTC. It is translated as CASSWLGSQLYNEQFF.

This clonotype has at least ten counts. The chain recombines TRBV7-2 with TRBJ2-1; D is perhaps TRBD1 or TRBD2 (6 bases each). Trimming left V 5 bases short and J 3 bases short, with 11 bases between. Germline CDR1 is SGHTA and CDR2 is FQGNSA. The CDR3 totals 14 residues. The CDR3: CASSPRDNYNEQFF. The CDR3 DNA reads as TGTGCCAGCAGCCCGCGGGACAACTACAATGAGCAGTTCTTC. The full variable domain, with the rest looked up from reference TRBV7-2 and TRBJ2-1, is GAGVSQSPSNKVTEKGKDVELRCDPISGHTALYWYRQSLGQGLEFLIYFQGNSAPDKSGLPSDRFSAERTGGSVSTLTIQRTQQEDSAVYLCASSPRDNYNEQFFGPGTRLTVL.

The chain carries TRBV5-8 and TRBJ2-5, with TRBD2 matching 9 bases. This CDR3 has 15 residues. The V and J ends lost 4 bases and 2 bases, in that order; junction bases with no gene match: 6. Germline V lookup: CDR1 SGHTS, CDR2 YDEGEE. The CDR3 DNA is TGTGCCAGCAGCCGCGGGAGGGGTAAACAAGAGACCCAGTACTTC. The encoded protein is CASSRGRGKQETQYF.